This section outlines one T cell receptor (beta chain) sequence together with its context. Its matching antigen is unknown. PCR was performed using 60 Vbeta and 13 Jbeta primers. Sequencing used immunoSEQ multiplex PCR; TCRdb keeps in-frame clones, though not all of them. The sample has some 150,000 clones; approximately 82% are singletons. The data were obtained in a study of cytomegalovirus exposure and HLA in healthy donors. Whole-study results and caveats: In a later analysis, DRB1 alleles had the most associated TCRs; HLA-C alleles the fewest. Reportedly, TCR beta sequences accurately predicted HLA-A and HLA-B alleles in most subjects.

V was cut by 6 bases and J by 9 bases, with 6 bases left in between. This CDR3 has 11 residues. Germline V lookup: CDR1 ENHRY, CDR2 SYGVKD. The chain joins TRBV10-3 to TRBJ1-6; no firm D call. This TCR came from a male donor in good health and CMV-seronegative. The sample comprised PBMCs. CDR3: CAIRVASPLHF. The CDR3 DNA sequence: TGTGCCATCAGGGTGGCTTCACCCCTCCACTTT.